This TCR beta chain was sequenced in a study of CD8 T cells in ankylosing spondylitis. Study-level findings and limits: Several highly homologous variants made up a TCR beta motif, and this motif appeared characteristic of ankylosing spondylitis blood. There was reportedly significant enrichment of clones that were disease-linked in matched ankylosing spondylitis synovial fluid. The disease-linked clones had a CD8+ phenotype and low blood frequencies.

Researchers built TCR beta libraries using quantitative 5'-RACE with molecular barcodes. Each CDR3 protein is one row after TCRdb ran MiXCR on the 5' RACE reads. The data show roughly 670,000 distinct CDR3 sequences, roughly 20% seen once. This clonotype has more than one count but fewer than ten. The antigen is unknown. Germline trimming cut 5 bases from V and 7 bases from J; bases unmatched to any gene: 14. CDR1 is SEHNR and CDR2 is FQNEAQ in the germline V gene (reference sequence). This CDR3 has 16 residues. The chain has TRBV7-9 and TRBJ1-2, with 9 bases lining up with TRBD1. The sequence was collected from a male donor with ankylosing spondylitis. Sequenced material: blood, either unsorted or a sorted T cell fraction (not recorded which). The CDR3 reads CASSIPGQGPFAGYTF. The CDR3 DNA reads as TGTGCCAGCAGCATCCCGGGACAGGGCCCATTTGCTGGCTACACCTTC.